This T cell receptor beta chain comes out of a study of CD8 T cells in Susac syndrome. The authors reverse transcribed roughly 0.5 to 1 ug RNA with random hexamers. Amplification of TCR beta CDR3 was carried out by immunoSEQ multiplex PCR, which covered 54 Vbeta and 13 Jbeta segments. Using its own MiXCR run on the immunoSEQ multiplex PCR reads, TCRdb lists one record per CDR3 protein. The sample yields 95,000 to 150,000 distinct CDR3 sequences, just over 95% seen once. The CDR3 covers 13 residues. CDR1 is SQVTM and CDR2 is ANQGSEA in the germline V gene. Trimming cost V 3 bases and J 0 bases, with 7 bases left between them.

The TCR sequence derives from a human donor with Susac syndrome. This chain uses TRBV29-1 with TRBJ2-3; possible D gene TRBD2, 6 bases. The specimen sequenced was CD4+ T cells from PBMCs. As DNA, the CDR3 is TGCAGCGTTGATCTAGCGAGCACAGATACGCAGTATTTT. This encodes CSVDLASTDTQYF.